This T cell receptor beta chain was recovered during a study of neoadjuvant nivolumab and ipilimumab in lung cancer. Study background: Patients got nivolumab 3 mg/kg on days 1, 15 and 29; combination added ipilimumab 1 mg/kg day 1.

TCRdb's table, derived via immunoSEQ multiplex PCR, lists solely in-frame clones and lacks some. The top ten clones hold 5% to 6.5% of a sample with over 25,000 clones, 83% of them seen once. As for this clone: Its antigen is not identified.

Study observations and caveats: Resected tumors had greater TCR richness and clonality than uninvolved lung. TCR clonality did not significantly correlate with pathologic tumor regression. Higher pretherapy blood TCR richness went with higher resected-tumor richness.

CDR1 and CDR2 (germline): SGHTA, FQGNSA. This CDR3 is built from 13 residues. V dropped 2 bases and J dropped 6 bases, with 8 bases sitting between them. The rearrangement joins TRBV7-2 to TRBJ1-3; D is undetermined. This TCR was recovered from an adult with non-small cell lung cancer. Sequences were derived from tumor tissue, sampled after neoadjuvant nivolumab, alone or with ipilimumab, at or shortly before surgery. The CDR3 DNA reads as TGTGCCAGCAGCTTACGGCAGGAAAACACCATATATTTT. Encoded protein: CASSLRQENTIYF.